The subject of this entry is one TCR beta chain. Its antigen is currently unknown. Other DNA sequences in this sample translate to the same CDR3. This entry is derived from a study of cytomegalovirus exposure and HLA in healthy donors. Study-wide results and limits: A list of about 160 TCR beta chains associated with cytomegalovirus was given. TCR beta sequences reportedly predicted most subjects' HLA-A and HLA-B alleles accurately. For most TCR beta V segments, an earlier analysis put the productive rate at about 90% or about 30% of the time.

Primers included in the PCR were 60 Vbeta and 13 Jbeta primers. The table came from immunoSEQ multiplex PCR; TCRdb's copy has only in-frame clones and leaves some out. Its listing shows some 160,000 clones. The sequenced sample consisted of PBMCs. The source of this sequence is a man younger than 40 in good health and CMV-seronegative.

The CDR3 reads CASSVRRLAGSTDTQYF. Here the CDR3 DNA reads TGTGCCAGCAGCGTGAGAAGACTCGCGGGAAGCACAGATACGCAGTATTTT. The chain is built from TRBV9 and TRBJ2-3, with D possibly TRBD2 on 6 matching bases. Germline V lookup: CDR1 SGDLS, CDR2 YYNGEE. Trimming cost V 2 bases and J 0 bases, with 16 bases left between them. CDR3 length: 17 residues.